The sequence of this TCR beta chain was determined in a study of blood T cell repertoires in COVID-19. The repertoire was sequenced with immunoSEQ multiplex PCR; TCRdb's copy has only in-frame clones and lacks some. The table lists about 300,000 clones, roughly 86% of them singletons. This receptor was obtained from a woman in her late teens or twenties who had recovered from COVID-19. The specimen sequenced was PBMCs or T cells enriched from blood (not recorded which).

The chain's CDR3 is CASRNGVNTEAFF. As DNA, the CDR3 is TGTGCCAGCCGGAACGGGGTGAACACTGAAGCTTTCTTT. V is TRBV11-2 and J is TRBJ1-1; D remains unclear. The CDR3 loop spans 13 amino acids. V was pared by 8 bases and J by 0 bases, with 10 bases between. Germline loops: CDR1 SGHAT, CDR2 FQNNGV.